This record covers a single T cell receptor beta chain. The antigen this receptor binds is unknown. No much larger clonotype is one base removed from it; base qualities were not supplied. The record originates from a study of T cell repertoires in cytomegalovirus infection (dated by TCRdb to the late 2010s). For the wider study: Peptide stimulations targeted recently identified HLA-C-restricted CMV epitopes, whose presentation resists viral immunomodulation, together with well-studied HLA-B-restricted epitopes. Donor HLA type was relevant to the analysis, as public TCR beta signatures indicated carriage of CMV infection together with the matching HLA type.

Overall results and qualifications from the work: The ex vivo response was dominated by HLA-C-restricted CMV-specific TCR beta clonotypes, which also provided the single most frequent clonotype in two of eight donors. Carriers of CMV infection plus the relevant HLA type were discriminated by the cumulative frequency of public TCR beta family members in the study cohort and in an independent roughly 320-donor cohort.

Read against the paper, the sample's treatment or condition label means: in vitro stimulation with specific CMV peptide epitopes to enrich CMV-specific T cells. The listed sequencing device is Illumina HiSeq 1500. TCRdb trimmed public reads at Q25 via fastp, called clones via MiXCR and kept in-frame beta chains. Every entry covers one CDR3 protein and lists the most common genes and DNA from its rows. This sample is represented by about 920,000 distinct CDR3 sequences; approximately 31% of them were singletons. The top ten constitute 13% of the sample. The clonotype comes from a human donor in good health (CMV status not recorded). Some clones in this sample may be carry-over from other donors' samples. Source: cultured CD8+ T cells from PBMCs, taken from culture after CMV antigen stimulation.

The nucleotide sequence is TGTGCCAGCAGTTACTCAATGGGGACAGGCACTGAAGCTTTCTTT. It encodes CASSYSMGTGTEAFF. The rearranged chain carries TRBV6-2 or TRBV6-3 and TRBJ1-1; TRBD1 lines up with 8 middle nucleotides. Ends trimmed: V by 0 bases, J by 4 bases; bases unmatched to a gene: 4. CDR1 and CDR2 were assigned from the germline V gene as MNHEY and SVGEGT. The CDR3 contains 15 residues, cysteine and phenylalanine counted. The kept DNA is CDR3 alone, 45 bases in frame from the first base.